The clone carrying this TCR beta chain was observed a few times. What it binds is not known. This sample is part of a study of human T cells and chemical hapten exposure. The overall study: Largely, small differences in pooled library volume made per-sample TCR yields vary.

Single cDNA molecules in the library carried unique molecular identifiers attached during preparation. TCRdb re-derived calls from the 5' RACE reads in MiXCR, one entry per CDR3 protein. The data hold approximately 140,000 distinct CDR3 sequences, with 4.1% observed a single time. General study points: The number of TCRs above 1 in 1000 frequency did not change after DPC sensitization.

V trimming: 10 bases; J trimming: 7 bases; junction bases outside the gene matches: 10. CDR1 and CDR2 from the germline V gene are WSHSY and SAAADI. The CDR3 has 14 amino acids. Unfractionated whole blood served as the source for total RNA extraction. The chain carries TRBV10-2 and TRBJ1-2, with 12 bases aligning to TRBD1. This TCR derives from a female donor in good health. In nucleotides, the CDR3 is TGCGCCACCCTACCGGGACAGGGGGCGGGTGGCTACACCTTC. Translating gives CATLPGQGAGGYTF.